The text below deals with one T cell receptor beta chain. The CDR3 runs to 14 residues. Looked up from germline, CDR1 is LNHDA and CDR2 is SQIVND (reference sequence). V was cut by 7 bases and J by 7 bases, with 19 bases left in between. Clones were sequenced by immunoSEQ multiplex PCR, and TCRdb holds only the in-frame ones, with some missing. The sample consists of 200,000 to 250,000 clones, about 90% of them appearing once. This record comes from a study of cytomegalovirus exposure and HLA in healthy donors. Sequenced input: PBMCs. The rearrangement links TRBV19 to TRBJ1-2, with D hard to call. This receptor was taken from a man aged 18-30 years in good health and CMV-seropositive. CDR3 coding DNA: TGTGCCAGTAAGACCGCCTGGATGGAGTTTGGCTACACCTTC. As protein: CASKTAWMEFGYTF.